Below, one T cell receptor (beta chain) is given with its context. Its binding antigen is unknown. Per-base quality was not reported, and no clone a single base away is much larger than it. Ficoll-Paque density gradient centrifugation was used to isolate PBMCs. The sequencer listed for this sample is Illumina NovaSeq 6000. TCRalpha and TCRbeta cDNA libraries were built by 5'RACE with constant-segment primers, adding sample barcodes and unique molecular identifiers. RNA was extracted from every sample with Trizol reagent. The libraries were amplified in two PCR steps, and the second step added a second sample barcode and Illumina TruSeq adapters. Sequencing of the libraries was done on an Illumina NovaSeq, producing 2 x 150 bp paired-end reads. The source study handled its data this way. With migec v1.2.7, reads were demultiplexed and then collapsed into UMI-guided consensus sequences. Using mixcr v2.1.11, UMI consensuses were aligned to TRA and TRB V and J templates and then assembled into clonotypes. A clonotype was counted as expanded or contracted only if both edgeR and NoisET called the change significant, with noise models trained on biological replicates. edgeR calls used a false discovery rate-adjusted p below 0.01 and a log2 fold-change threshold of 1. As an exploratory analysis of dynamics, PCA with hierarchical clustering was applied to max-normalized trajectories of the 1000 most abundant clonotypes. Separately sequenced CD4+ and CD8+ repertoires were used to assign the CD4 or CD8 phenotype of responding clones. TCRdb ran its own pipeline on the public reads, namely fastp trimming at Q25 and MiXCR clone calling, and kept in-frame beta chains. Every distinct CDR3 protein forms one entry, paired with its most common genes and DNA. Clone size and V and J calls follow TCRdb, not the original study. In this sample the table shows about 270,000 distinct CDR3 sequences, about 16% of which occur a single time. The ten most abundant clones make up 2.1% of the sample.

V is pared back by 6 bases and J by 4 bases, with 11 bases lying between the germline termini. From cysteine to phenylalanine, the CDR3 is 12 amino acids long. Only CDR3 DNA remains: 36 bases, in frame from the first base. Taken from the germline V gene (reference sequence), the CDR1 and CDR2 loops are DFQATT and SNEGSKA. These data originate in a study of T-cell memory formation after mild COVID-19 (TCRdb year 2021). About the investigation overall: TCR sequence clusters from the two donors were largely donor specific. Two young, previously healthy adult volunteers made up the cohort, one male and one female. In two donors, T-cell clones that expanded and contracted after mild COVID-19 were followed by sequencing TCRalpha and TCRbeta repertoires longitudinally. On the study overall, not on this receptor specifically: Clones that contracted from day 15 to 85 showed balanced CD4/CD8 phenotypes, whereas a second wave of clones that expanded from day 15 to 37 leaned towards CD4+. Some responding clones were found in pre-infection memory, which suggests that pre-existing cross-reactive memory T cells took part in the SARS-CoV-2 response. The study covered only a couple of mild cases, and larger cohorts including severe cases with pre-infection samples were considered necessary. Contracting CD4+ clones turned up mainly in the CM and EM memory subsets, whereas EMRA was where CD8+ clones were enriched. The second-wave clones that peaked on day 37 were not confirmed to be SARS-CoV-2 specific.

This sequence uses TRBV20-1 and TRBJ2-3; no D gene is confidently identified. Material for sequencing was PBMCs or a T cell subset sorted from them (not recorded which). This clonotype was obtained from an adult woman who had mild COVID-19 (a few samples of this study predate the infection). The sample titles of this study are shuffled in the database, so cell type and time point are left out; the donor was told from shared clones. The DNA reads as follows: TGCAGTGCCGGCCGTGATTCAGATACGCAGTATTTT. Protein translation: CSAGRDSDTQYF.